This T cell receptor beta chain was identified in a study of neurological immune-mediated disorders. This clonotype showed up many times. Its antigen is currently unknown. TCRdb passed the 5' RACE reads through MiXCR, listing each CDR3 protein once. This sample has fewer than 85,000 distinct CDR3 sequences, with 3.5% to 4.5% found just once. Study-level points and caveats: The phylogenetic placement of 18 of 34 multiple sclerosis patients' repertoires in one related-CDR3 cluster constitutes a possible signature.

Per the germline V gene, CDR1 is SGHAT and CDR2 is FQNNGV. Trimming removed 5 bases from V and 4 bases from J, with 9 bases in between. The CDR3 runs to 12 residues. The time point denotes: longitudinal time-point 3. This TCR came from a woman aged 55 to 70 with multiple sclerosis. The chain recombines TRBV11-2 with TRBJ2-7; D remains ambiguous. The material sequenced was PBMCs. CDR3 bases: TGTGCCAGCAGCAACGAGAGGTACGAGCAGTACTTC. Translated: CASSNERYEQYF.